The text below deals with one TCR beta chain. What this receptor recognizes is not known. Base qualities are not recorded, but no much larger clone differs from it by a single base. This sample is part of a study of blood T cell repertoires in COVID-19 (dated by TCRdb to 2020 to 2021). Study-wide context: Collaborator samples came from the United States, Italy and Spain and covered acute and convalescent phases of COVID-19. The dataset comprised deeply sampled blood TCRbeta repertoires from subjects exposed to, actively infected with, or recovered from COVID-19. The prospective study material was composed of cDNA or gDNA derived from T cells, B-cell-depleted T cells, or PBMCs. Where HLA class I and class II types were available, the types were taken from metadata supplied by the sample provider, not from assay-based typing. The samples were drawn from the first 160 participants of the ongoing ImmuneRACE study and from more than 1,000 subjects provided by 6 global collaborators. Nearly every sample came with metadata listing a de-identified subject ID, COVID-19 status, age in years and sex. A freely available public database, intended as a resource for researchers studying the immune response to SARS-CoV-2, is where the repertoires were released. The investigation overall reported the following: The amount of clinical and demographic metadata varied by source and participant and was provided uncurated.

The immunoSEQ Assay, a bias-controlled multiplex PCR, was used to amplify TCRbeta CDR3 regions from genomic DNA. Per the original workflow: The number of nucleated cells in each sample was estimated from the amplification of reference gene primers within the assay. To quantify the absolute abundance of each unique TCRbeta CDR3 rearrangement, sequence reads were collapsed and filtered. For each sample, productive Simpson clonality was calculated by taking the square root of Simpson's diversity index across productive rearrangements. TCRdb took over this immuneACCESS table, retaining in-frame rearrangements with V and J assigned. Such tables are incomplete; in checked studies, under half of the missing clones stem from an unresolved V gene, and the remainder is unexplained. V, J and clone size derive from that table, while D and trimming were established from the DNA sequence. The sample records approximately 180,000 clones, roughly 88% of which are singletons. The top ten clones comprise more than 3% of the sample.

Whole blood was collected in K2EDTA tubes by collaborating institutions according to the institutions' own protocols. Collaborator samples were shipped for TCRbeta analysis as frozen whole blood, isolated PBMCs, or DNA extracted from either sample type. The CDR3, from cysteine to phenylalanine, totals 15 residues. Only the CDR3 DNA stays, 45 bases, in frame from base 1. V trim: 4 bases; J trim: 0 bases; unmatched bases: 4. The germline V gene yields SGHAT for CDR1 and FQNNGV for CDR2. The receptor comes from a man aged 55 to 70 with acute or convalescent COVID-19. The chain uses TRBV11-2 and TRBJ2-3; 7 middle bases align to TRBD1. Sequencing was carried out using peripheral blood. The nucleotide sequence is TGTGCCAGCAGCTCGGGACAGCCTAGCACAGATACGCAGTATTTT. Translated, it reads CASSSGQPSTDTQYF. Reference TRBV11-2 and TRBJ2-3 proteins supply the regions before and after the CDR3; the full variable domain is: EAGVAQSPRYKIIEKRQSVAFWCNPISGHATLYWYQQILGQGPKLLIQFQNNGVVDDSQLPKDRFSAERLKGVDSTLKIQPAKLEDSAVYLCASSSGQPSTDTQYFGPGTRLTVL.